The 16 T cell receptor beta chains presented below share a single source sample, sequenced in a study of CD8 T cells in ankylosing spondylitis. TCRdb ran MiXCR on the 5' RACE reads and lists one entry per CDR3 protein. This table holds under 15,000 distinct CDR3 sequences, under 3.5% found once. Sequencing was performed on blood, either unsorted or a sorted T cell fraction (not recorded which). These receptors were taken from a male donor with ankylosing spondylitis or in good health (not recorded which).

The sample holds many counts of this clonotype. The chain joins TRBV9 to TRBJ1-4; TRBD1 is a possible D gene (6 bases). CDR3 length: 15 amino acids. Germline V gene sequence: CDR1 SGDLS, CDR2 YYNGEE. Trimming took off 2 bases at V and 3 bases at J, with 11 bases between the two ends. Written as DNA, the CDR3 is TGTGCCAGCAGCGTCGGGGGGCGGTCTAATGAAAAACTGTTTTTT. Translating it yields CASSVGGRSNEKLFF.

This clonotype was found many times. The rearrangement uses TRBV9 and TRBJ2-1; no reliable D call. This CDR3 spans 14 amino acids. Germline-derived CDR1 and CDR2 are SGDLS and YYNGEE. With 0 bases removed from V and 10 bases from J, the gap between germline ends came to 14 bases. CDR3 in DNA: TGTGCCAGCAGCGTAGAAGGAGTCCCCTCCGAGCAGTTCTTC. Amino acids: CASSVEGVPSEQFF.

This clonotype was found many times. The V and J genes are TRBV9 and TRBJ2-3; D remains unclear. Trimming shortened V by 1 base and J by 3 bases, and 6 bases separated the two germline ends. The CDR3 totals 13 residues. The V gene's germline CDR1 is SGDLS and CDR2 YYNGEE. In nucleotides, the CDR3 is TGTGCCAGCAGCGTATCCCCAACAGATACGCAGTATTTT. Translation gives CASSVSPTDTQYF. Filled out from reference TRBV9 and TRBJ2-3, the complete variable domain reads DSGVTQTPKHLITATGQRVTLRCSPRSGDLSVYWYQQSLDQGLQFLIQYYNGEERAKGNILERFSAQQFPDLHSELNLSSLELGDSALYFCASSVSPTDTQYFGPGTRLTVL.

This clonotype appeared many times. The J gene is TRBJ2-2, the V gene TRBV9; D may be TRBD1 (5 bases). V was shortened by 0 bases and J by 7 bases, with 16 bases between the two germline ends. This CDR3 region has 16 residues. Per the germline V gene, CDR1 is SGDLS and CDR2 is YYNGEE. The CDR3 loop reads CASSVAGRVEIGELFF. DNA of the CDR3: TGTGCCAGCAGCGTAGCGGGCAGGGTTGAGATCGGGGAGCTGTTTTTT.

The V call is TRBV9, the J call TRBJ2-2, with D maybe TRBD1 (7 bases). This CDR3 is built from 18 residues. The V gene lost 1 base and the J gene lost 8 bases, with 24 bases spanning the gap. Germline assignment: CDR1 SGDLS and CDR2 YYNGEE. CDR3 coding DNA: TGTGCCAGCAGCGTAAGGCCGGTGTTGTCAGGGGGAGGAGGGGAGCTGTTTTTT. Its protein is CASSVRPVLSGGGGELFF.

This clonotype has just a few counts. The chain links TRBV9 to TRBJ2-3; 9 bases align to TRBD2. CDR1 SGDLS and CDR2 YYNGEE come from the germline V gene. The V segment lost 0 bases and the J segment 2 bases; nucleotides outside the gene matches: 4. This CDR3 region has 16 residues. CDR3 DNA: TGTGCCAGCAGCGTAGAGGGACTAGCAGTCACAGATACGCAGTATTTT. This codes for CASSVEGLAVTDTQYF. Full variable domain (missing parts from reference TRBV9 and TRBJ2-3): DSGVTQTPKHLITATGQRVTLRCSPRSGDLSVYWYQQSLDQGLQFLIQYYNGEERAKGNILERFSAQQFPDLHSELNLSSLELGDSALYFCASSVEGLAVTDTQYFGPGTRLTVL.

This clonotype was picked up many times. Here the CDR3 reads CASSPPPGAQEQFF. In DNA form, the CDR3 reads TGTGCCAGCAGCCCCCCCCCAGGGGCCCAGGAGCAGTTCTTC. The gene calls are TRBV9 and TRBJ2-1; TRBD1 might be the D (6 bases). Trimming shortened V by 4 bases and J by 10 bases, and 18 bases separated the two germline ends. The CDR3 runs to 14 residues. In germline, CDR1 is SGDLS, CDR2 YYNGEE. The full variable domain, completed using reference TRBV9 and TRBJ2-1, is DSGVTQTPKHLITATGQRVTLRCSPRSGDLSVYWYQQSLDQGLQFLIQYYNGEERAKGNILERFSAQQFPDLHSELNLSSLELGDSALYFCASSPPPGAQEQFFGPGTRLTVL.

In this sample, this clonotype turned up many times. V is TRBV9 and J is TRBJ2-6, with D perhaps being TRBD1 or TRBD2 (5 bases each). The germline V gene has CDR1 SGDLS and CDR2 YYNGEE. CDR3 length: 20 residues. Trimming stripped 4 bases from V and 5 bases from J, with 28 bases between. DNA of the CDR3: TGTGCCAGCAGCCCGAGGGGTGAGGGAGTCGCCGCGGGTAGGGCCAACGTCCTGACTTTC. It codes for CASSPRGEGVAAGRANVLTF. Combining the CDR3 with reference TRBV9 and TRBJ2-6 gives the whole variable domain DSGVTQTPKHLITATGQRVTLRCSPRSGDLSVYWYQQSLDQGLQFLIQYYNGEERAKGNILERFSAQQFPDLHSELNLSSLELGDSALYFCASSPRGEGVAAGRANVLTFGAGSRLTVL.

This clonotype was counted many times. The rearrangement links TRBV9 to TRBJ2-1; D gene ambiguous. CDR1 is SGDLS and CDR2 is YYNGEE in the germline V gene. Trimming left V 1 base short and J 4 bases short, with 6 bases between. The CDR3 consists of 13 residues. As DNA, the CDR3 is TGTGCCAGCAGCGTAAACTTATACAATGAGCAGTTCTTC. Amino acids: CASSVNLYNEQFF.

By frequency in the sample, this clonotype is medium-sized. The chain couples TRBV24-1 to TRBJ2-7, with D hard to call. The CDR3 covers 13 residues. V was cut by 7 bases and J by 4 bases, with 13 bases left in between. The V gene's germline CDR1 is KGHDR and CDR2 SFDVKD. The CDR3 sequence: CATRDPLSYEQYF. DNA of the CDR3: TGTGCCACCAGGGACCCTCTATCGTACGAGCAGTACTTC.

This clonotype has a count of ten or more. The CDR3 DNA follows: TGTGCCAGCAGCAAAGGACTAGCGGGAGGGCCGAACGAGCAGTACTTC. Translation: CASSKGLAGGPNEQYF. The chain links TRBV21-1 to TRBJ2-7; the D segment call TRBD2 is taken from the table without a DNA check. TRBV21-1 represents a pseudogene. The CDR3 has 16 amino acids.

This clonotype showed up many times. The rearrangement joins TRBV9 to TRBJ2-1; perhaps TRBD2 as D (5 bases). Germline loops: CDR1 SGDLS, CDR2 YYNGEE. CDR3 length equals 16 residues. The V end was cut by 1 base, the J end by 5 bases, with 16 bases between. The DNA for the CDR3 is TGTGCCAGCAGCGTAAGTATCTCGGCGGGTCACAATGAGCAGTTCTTC. It codes for CASSVSISAGHNEQFF. The whole variable domain, filled in from reference TRBV9 and TRBJ2-1, reads DSGVTQTPKHLITATGQRVTLRCSPRSGDLSVYWYQQSLDQGLQFLIQYYNGEERAKGNILERFSAQQFPDLHSELNLSSLELGDSALYFCASSVSISAGHNEQFFGPGTRLTVL.

This clonotype was seen many times. The V gene is TRBV9, the J gene TRBJ2-3, with a tentative D call TRBD2 (6 bases). The CDR3 has 13 residues. The germline CDR1 and CDR2 sequences are SGDLS and YYNGEE. V gave up 0 bases and J gave up 4 bases, with 6 bases separating them. The CDR3 here is CASSVGGADTQYF. CDR3 nucleotides: TGTGCCAGCAGCGTAGGGGGGGCAGATACGCAGTATTTT.

This clonotype has a count of ten or more. The J gene is TRBJ2-1, the V gene TRBV9; D unresolved. The CDR3 totals 14 residues. CDR1 and CDR2 from the germline V gene are SGDLS and YYNGEE. V lost 0 bases and J lost 9, with 13 bases in between. The CDR3 nucleotides read TGTGCCAGCAGCGTAGAAGGTTCCGGAATTGAGCAGTTCTTC. It yields the protein CASSVEGSGIEQFF.

This clonotype was recorded many times. The chain joins TRBV9 to TRBJ2-7, with 11 bases aligning to TRBD2. This CDR3 has 15 amino acids. The ends lost 0 bases at V and 3 bases at J; junction bases unmatched: 2. Germline V gives CDR1 SGDLS, CDR2 YYNGEE. The CDR3 loop is CASSVGTSGYYEQYF. The CDR3 DNA reads as TGTGCCAGCAGCGTAGGGACTAGCGGGTACTACGAGCAGTACTTC. Drawing the rest from reference TRBV9 and TRBJ2-7, the complete variable domain is DSGVTQTPKHLITATGQRVTLRCSPRSGDLSVYWYQQSLDQGLQFLIQYYNGEERAKGNILERFSAQQFPDLHSELNLSSLELGDSALYFCASSVGTSGYYEQYFGPGTRLTVT.

By sample share, this clonotype is medium-sized. The CDR3 sequence: CASSVRPTSYEQYF. In DNA form, the CDR3 reads TGTGCCAGCAGCGTACGCCCGACCTCCTACGAGCAGTACTTC. The rearrangement uses TRBV9 and TRBJ2-7; D gene unclear. Trimming removed 1 base at V and 0 bases at J, with 8 bases between. Germline V gene lookup returns CDR1 SGDLS and CDR2 YYNGEE. The CDR3 contains 14 residues.